This T cell receptor beta chain emerged from a study of T cells in Graves' hyperthyroidism and ophthalmopathy. The V end was cut by 0 bases, the J end by 6 bases, with 5 bases between. Germline CDR1 reads LGHDT; CDR2 reads YNNKEL (reference sequence). The CDR3 is 13 amino acids. This clonotype was counted ten times or more. TCR beta CDR3 regions were amplified from RNA. Carried out on the TCR CDR3, a first-round RT-PCR used the HTBI primer set. Using its own MiXCR run on the multiplex PCR reads, TCRdb lists one record per CDR3 protein. This table has approximately 740,000 distinct CDR3 sequences, around 13% appearing once.

The rearrangement joins TRBV3-1 to TRBJ2-2, with D unresolved. The sequence was collected from a woman under 30 with Graves' hyperthyroidism. The sample was blood. The CDR3 DNA reads as TGTGCCAGCAGCCAAGAGGTAGCCGGGGAGCTGTTTTTT. It specifies CASSQEVAGELFF.